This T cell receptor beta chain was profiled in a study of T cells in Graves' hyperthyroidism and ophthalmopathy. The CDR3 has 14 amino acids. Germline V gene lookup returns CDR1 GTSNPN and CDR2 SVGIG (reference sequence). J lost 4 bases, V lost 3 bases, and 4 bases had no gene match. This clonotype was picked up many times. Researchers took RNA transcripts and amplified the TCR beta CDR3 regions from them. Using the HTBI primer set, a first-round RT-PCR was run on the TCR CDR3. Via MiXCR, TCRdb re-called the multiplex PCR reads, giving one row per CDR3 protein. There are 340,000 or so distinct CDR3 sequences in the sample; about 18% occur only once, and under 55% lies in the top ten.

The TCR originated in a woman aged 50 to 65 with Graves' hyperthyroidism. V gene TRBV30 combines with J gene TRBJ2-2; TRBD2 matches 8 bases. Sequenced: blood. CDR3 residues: CAWRAGGSTGELFF. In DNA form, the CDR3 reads TGTGCCTGGAGGGCGGGAGGAAGCACCGGGGAGCTGTTTTTT.